This TCR beta chain came from a study of glioma-infiltrating T cells. About this clonotype: An end of the junction differs from the germline gene, which may be a read error.

Germline V gene data show CDR1 as MDHEN and CDR2 as SYDVKM. CDR3 length equals 16 residues. Amplification of TCR alpha and beta CDR3 regions from RNA used iRepertoire nested multiplex PCR. Each CDR3 protein gets one entry after TCRdb re-called the multiplex PCR reads with MiXCR. The sample lists around 390,000 distinct CDR3 sequences, roughly two fifths occurring once. J is TRBJ2-1 and V is TRBV28, with 11 bases that match TRBD2. The sample consisted of glioma tissue, nonneoplastic brain tissue, or PBMCs (not recorded which). This clonotype was sampled from a human donor with low-grade glioma or glioblastoma, undergoing nonglioma brain surgery, or in good health (not recorded which). The CDR3 region has the DNA TGTGCCAGCACTTTAGCGGGAGGGCCCACCTACAATGAGCAGTTCTTC. It yields the protein CASTLAGGPTYNEQFF.